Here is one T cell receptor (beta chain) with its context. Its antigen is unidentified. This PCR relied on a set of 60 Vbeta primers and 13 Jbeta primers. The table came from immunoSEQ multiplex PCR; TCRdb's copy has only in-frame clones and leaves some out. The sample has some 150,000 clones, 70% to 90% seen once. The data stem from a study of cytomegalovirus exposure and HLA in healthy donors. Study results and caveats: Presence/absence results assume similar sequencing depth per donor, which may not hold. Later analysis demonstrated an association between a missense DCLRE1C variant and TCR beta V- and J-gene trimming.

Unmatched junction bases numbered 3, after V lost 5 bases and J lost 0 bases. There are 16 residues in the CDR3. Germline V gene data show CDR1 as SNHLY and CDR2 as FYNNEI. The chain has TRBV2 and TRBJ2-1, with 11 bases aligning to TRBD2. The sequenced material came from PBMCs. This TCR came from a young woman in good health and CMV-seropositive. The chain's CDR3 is CASSSSGGSSYNEQFF. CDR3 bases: TGTGCCAGCAGTTCTAGCGGGGGGAGCTCCTACAATGAGCAGTTCTTC.